This T cell receptor beta chain was sequenced during a study of shared clonotypes between healthy human individuals. Some clones are missing from TCRdb's copy, which holds only in-frame ones; the method was immunoSEQ multiplex PCR. Of millions of clones listed, around nine tenths were seen once; the top ten hold about 0.13%. Notes on this clone: The antigen is unknown. Germline and junction disagree at one end, which may indicate a read error.

CDR1 SSHAT and CDR2 FNYEAQ come from the germline V gene (reference sequence). The CDR3 runs to 15 residues. The study's findings and limits: Rarefaction curves obtained for sorted subsets showed sequencing incomplete despite large depth. Memory subsets generally showed lower estimated richness than naive subsets. Clonotype sharing across donors was expected to vary with sequencing depth.

The TCR sequence derives from a man younger than 30 in good health. Sample: naive CD4+ T cells sorted from blood. As to subset: CD45RA+ positively selected. V and J are TRBV7-7 and TRBJ2-3; tentative D call: TRBD1 (6 bases). In DNA, the CDR3 is TGTGCTAGCAGCCCAGATGGGACATCAGTAGATACGCAGTATTTT. Amino acid sequence: CASSPDGTSVDTQYF.